A single sample gave rise to the 30 T cell receptor beta chains below, sequenced in a study of neoadjuvant nivolumab and ipilimumab in lung cancer. Sequencing was performed with immunoSEQ multiplex PCR; in TCRdb, only in-frame clones are kept and a portion is missing. The profile shows more than 15,000 clones, around 77% of them singletons. Material: tumor tissue, obtained after neoadjuvant nivolumab, alone or with ipilimumab, at or shortly before surgery. These receptors were obtained from an adult with non-small cell lung cancer.

The CDR3 spells CASSQRPEKLFF. The CDR3 nucleotides are TGTGCCAGCAGTCAACGGCCTGAAAAACTGTTTTTT. The genes are TRBV2 and TRBJ1-4; D call uncertain. The germline gives CDR1 SNHLY, CDR2 FYNNEI. The CDR3 loop spans 12 amino acids. V dropped 5 bases and J dropped 7 bases, with 8 bases sitting between them.

This chain joins TRBV27 and TRBJ2-7, with D uncertain. Trimming removed 4 bases at V and 2 bases at J, with 9 bases between. The germline V gene has CDR1 MNHEY and CDR2 SMNVEV (reference sequence). The CDR3 totals 13 residues. The CDR3 bases are TGTGCCAGCAGTTATCGCATGACCTACGAGCAGTACTTC. Protein: CASSYRMTYEQYF.

This chain connects TRBV9 to TRBJ1-4, with 7 nucleotides matching TRBD1. V lost 4 bases and J lost 8; bases outside the gene matches: 8. Germline V gene lookup returns CDR1 SGDLS and CDR2 YYNGEE. This CDR3 is 14 amino acids long. The CDR3 loop reads CASSPRQGREKLFF. The DNA of the CDR3 is TGTGCCAGCAGCCCCCGACAGGGACGGGAAAAACTGTTTTTT.

The chain recombines TRBV5-1 with TRBJ2-7; the D is unclear. Trimming left V 1 base short and J 5 bases short, with 13 bases between. The CDR3 extends over 14 amino acids. The V gene's germline CDR1 is SGHRS and CDR2 YFSETQ. This CDR3 is CASSLSTSGHEQYF. The CDR3 nucleotides read TGCGCCAGCAGCTTGTCCACTTCTGGCCACGAGCAGTACTTC.

The chain joins TRBV11-2 to TRBJ1-4; D remains ambiguous. Trimming removed 6 bases at V and 2 bases at J, with 13 bases between. Germline lookup yields CDR1 SGHAT and CDR2 FQNNGV. The CDR3 runs to 15 residues. This CDR3 is CASSHTEETNEKLFF. The CDR3 DNA sequence: TGTGCCAGCAGTCATACCGAGGAGACTAATGAAAAACTGTTTTTT.

The rearrangement uses TRBV5-4 and TRBJ2-2; 8 bases map to TRBD1. The length of the CDR3 is 15 residues. Germline lookup yields CDR1 SGHNT and CDR2 YYREEE (reference sequence). The J segment lost 7 bases and the V segment lost 2 bases, leaving 7 bases of the junction unmatched. The CDR3 here is CASSFMQGAIGELFF. The CDR3 DNA reads as TGTGCCAGCAGCTTTATGCAGGGGGCGATCGGGGAGCTGTTTTTT.

The V call is TRBV5-4, the J call TRBJ1-2; 9 nucleotides align to TRBD1. Trimming took 3 bases from V and 2 from J; bases not matched to a gene: 8. The CDR3 contains 16 residues. Germline V CDR1 and CDR2: SGHNT, YYREEE (reference sequence). For the CDR3, the DNA is TGTGCCAGCAGCTCCGGGACAGGGCTGGGAAACTATGGCTACACCTTC. It translates to CASSSGTGLGNYGYTF.

On this clone: The same CDR3 also results from other DNA sequences found in this sample. The chain combines TRBV6-5 with TRBJ2-5, with 7 positions matching TRBD2. The V segment lost 2 bases and the J segment 2 bases; nucleotides outside the gene matches: 2. The CDR3 extends over 14 amino acids. CDR1 is MNHEY, CDR2 SVGAGI, per germline. The DNA of the CDR3 is TGTGCCAGCAGTTACCTGGGGGGGCAAGAGACCCAGTACTTC. Its translation: CASSYLGGQETQYF.

This clone was counted only a few times. V usage is TRBV6-6 and J usage is TRBJ2-7; perhaps TRBD1 as D (6 bases). The CDR3 covers 15 residues. The germline V and J ends were trimmed by 2 bases and 0 bases, with 11 bases remaining between them. The V gene's germline CDR1 is MNHNY and CDR2 SVGAGI (reference sequence). The CDR3 spells CASSYLQGYSYEQYF. The CDR3 region has the DNA TGTGCCAGCAGTTACCTTCAGGGGTACTCCTACGAGCAGTACTTC.

V usage is TRBV6-1 and J usage is TRBJ1-5; no reliable D call. The V and J ends lost 1 base and 4 bases respectively, with 8 bases between them. Germline assignment: CDR1 MNHNS and CDR2 SASEGT. The CDR3 sequence is 14 residues long. In DNA form, the CDR3 reads TGTGCCAGCAGTGAAGATGGTTGGAATCAGCCCCAGCATTTT. Amino acid sequence: CASSEDGWNQPQHF.

The chain links TRBV25-1 to TRBJ1-5; 10 nucleotides line up with TRBD1. Germline CDR1 and CDR2: MGHDK and SYGVNS. Losses at the gene ends were 6 bases for V and 5 bases for J; bases not matched to a gene: 1. This CDR3 spans 13 amino acids. CDR3 bases: TGTGCCAGCAGAGGGACAGGGGATCAGCCCCAGCATTTT. Translating it yields CASRGTGDQPQHF.

The genes are TRBV11-3 and TRBJ2-3; D may be TRBD2 (6 bases). The V and J ends lost 1 base and 4 bases respectively, with 12 bases between them. Germline CDR1 is SGHNT and CDR2 is YENEEA. This CDR3 comprises 15 residues. This chain's CDR3 is CASSLGNRRADTQYF. The CDR3 nucleotides are TGTGCCAGCAGCTTAGGAAACAGGAGGGCAGATACGCAGTATTTT.

V usage is TRBV5-1 and J usage is TRBJ2-7; 9 bases are shared with TRBD1. Germline lookup yields CDR1 SGHRS and CDR2 YFSETQ. The CDR3 runs 15 residues. With V trimmed by 4 bases and J by 3 bases, 8 bases remained unmatched. In DNA, the CDR3 is TGCGCCAGCAGCCGACGGGACAGGGACCTCTACGAGCAGTACTTC. It specifies CASSRRDRDLYEQYF.

The rearrangement uses TRBV14 and TRBJ2-1; 10 positions agree with TRBD2. Germline CDR1 and CDR2: SGHDN and FVKESK. The CDR3 is 15 residues long. Germline trimming cut 2 bases from V and 7 bases from J; bases unmatched to any gene: 5. The CDR3 nucleotides read TGTGCCAGCAGCCAAAAGCGGGGGGGTAGAAATGAGCAGTTCTTC. Translated, it gives CASSQKRGGRNEQFF. Together with reference TRBV14 and TRBJ2-1, the CDR3 gives the full variable domain: EAGVTQFPSHSVIEKGQTVTLRCDPISGHDNLYWYRRVMGKEIKFLLHFVKESKQDESGMPNNRFLAERTGGTYSTLKVQPAELEDSGVYFCASSQKRGGRNEQFFGPGTRLTVL.

The chain carries TRBV19 and TRBJ2-2, with D tentatively TRBD2 (6 bases). This CDR3 is 14 amino acids long. Looked up from germline, CDR1 is LNHDA and CDR2 is SQIVND (reference sequence). The ends were cut back, 6 bases at V and 5 bases at J, with 13 bases in the middle. CDR3 loop: CASRGAGLTGELFF. The CDR3 coding sequence is TGTGCCAGTAGAGGGGCGGGGTTGACCGGGGAGCTGTTTTTT.

This chain joins TRBV29-1 and TRBJ2-5; 8 nucleotides agree with TRBD2. V lost 6 bases to trimming and J lost 5 bases; unmatched junction nucleotides: 11. This CDR3 is built from 14 residues. Germline V gives CDR1 SQVTM, CDR2 ANQGSEA. CDR3 sequence (DNA): TGCAGCGTGCCCTACGGGGGGGCCCGGGAGACCCAGTACTTC. Encoded protein: CSVPYGGARETQYF.

V gene TRBV15 combines with J gene TRBJ2-7; a weak D match, TRBD1 (5 bases). Trimming removed 0 bases at V and 4 bases at J, with 10 bases between. Looked up from germline, CDR1 is LNHNV and CDR2 is YYDKDF (reference sequence). The CDR3 totals 14 residues. The CDR3 sequence: CATSRDRDRYEQYF. The CDR3 nucleotides read TGTGCCACCAGCAGAGACAGGGATAGATACGAGCAGTACTTC.

A single count supports this clone. This chain uses TRBV30 with TRBJ1-1; D is perhaps TRBD1 (5 bases). The length of the CDR3 is 12 residues. V shed 4 bases and J shed 4 bases, with 10 bases lying between them. CDR1 is GTSNPN and CDR2 is SVGIG in the germline V gene (reference sequence). The CDR3 protein is CAWNIGTTEAFF. The DNA for the CDR3 is TGTGCCTGGAATATAGGGACCACTGAAGCTTTCTTT.

The rearrangement joins TRBV5-1 to TRBJ2-2, with a tentative D call TRBD1 (6 bases). Trimming took off 4 bases at V and 0 bases at J, with 16 bases between the two ends. This CDR3 has 17 amino acids. Germline assignment: CDR1 SGHRS and CDR2 YFSETQ. The CDR3 sequence is CASSRKPDSSNTGELFF. In DNA, the CDR3 is TGCGCCAGCAGCCGGAAACCGGACAGTTCGAACACCGGGGAGCTGTTTTTT.

The chain carries TRBV19 and TRBJ1-1; possibly TRBD1 for D (5 bases). This CDR3 spans 16 amino acids. The germline V gene has CDR1 LNHDA and CDR2 SQIVND (reference sequence). The germline V and J ends were trimmed by 5 bases and 1 base, with 17 bases remaining between them. CDR3 sequence reads: CASSLWDARGNTEAFF. The CDR3 bases are TGTGCCAGTAGTCTGTGGGACGCTCGGGGGAACACTGAAGCTTTCTTT.

The rearrangement joins TRBV7-8 to TRBJ1-1, with no clear D. Trimming took off 5 bases at V and 1 base at J, with 8 bases between the two ends. This CDR3 has 13 residues. Germline loops: CDR1 SGHVS, CDR2 FQNEAQ. The CDR3 sequence: CASSRTENTEAFF. In DNA form, the CDR3 reads TGTGCCAGCAGCCGGACGGAGAACACTGAAGCTTTCTTT.

This rearrangement joins TRBV28 to TRBJ2-5; 9 nucleotides line up with TRBD2. V lost 10 bases and J lost 4; bases outside the gene matches: 13. This CDR3 comprises 15 residues. CDR1 and CDR2 (germline): MDHEN, SYDVKM. In nucleotides, the CDR3 is TGTGCCAACAAAAGGACTAGCGAGTTTCGAGAGACCCAGTACTTC. Its protein product is CANKRTSEFRETQYF.

The chain has TRBV12-2 and TRBJ1-1. TRBV12-2 is classified as a pseudogene. The CDR3 covers 14 residues. The CDR3 DNA is TGTGCAAGTCGCTCCGCCTTGGTGTGGGGTTTGGCTTTCTTT. Protein product: CASRSALVWGLAFF.

This clone appeared a few times. The V and J genes are TRBV30 and TRBJ1-3, with D perhaps TRBD1 (5 bases). The germline gives CDR1 GTSNPN, CDR2 SVGIG (reference sequence). This CDR3 region has 14 residues. Trimming took 3 bases from V and 2 from J, leaving 11 bases between them. The CDR3 reads CAWSQGAAGNTIYF. The CDR3 bases are TGTGCCTGGAGCCAGGGTGCGGCTGGAAACACCATATATTTT.

The gene calls are TRBV30 and TRBJ2-5; the D is unclear. The germline V gene has CDR1 GTSNPN and CDR2 SVGIG (reference sequence). The CDR3 totals 14 residues. Deletions cut 3 bases from V and 1 base from J, with 12 bases between. Here the CDR3 DNA reads TGTGCCTGGAGGAGGTTAGGGTCCCAAGAGACCCAGTACTTC. Translation gives CAWRRLGSQETQYF.

Only a few counts were recorded for this clone. The chain's CDR3 is CASKRTGWNSPLHF. DNA for the CDR3: TGTGCCAGCAAGCGGACAGGGTGGAATTCACCCCTCCACTTT. This rearrangement joins TRBV6-5 to TRBJ1-6; 8 positions agree with TRBD1. This CDR3 contains 14 residues. V shed 7 bases and J 7 bases; nucleotides not matched to a gene: 6. Germline assignment: CDR1 MNHEY and CDR2 SVGAGI.

This chain links TRBV5-4 with TRBJ2-7; a possible D gene is TRBD2 (5 bases). Germline V gene sequence: CDR1 SGHNT, CDR2 YYREEE (reference sequence). The CDR3 is 14 residues long. The germline V and J ends were trimmed by 4 bases and 1 base, with 12 bases remaining between them. The CDR3 is CASSQVGRSYEQYF. CDR3 in DNA: TGTGCCAGCAGCCAAGTAGGGAGATCCTACGAGCAGTACTTC. The whole variable domain, remainder taken from reference TRBV5-4 and TRBJ2-7, is ETGVTQSPTHLIKTRGQQVTLRCSSQSGHNTVSWYQQALGQGPQFIFQYYREEENGRGNFPPRFSGLQFPNYSSELNVNALELDDSALYLCASSQVGRSYEQYFGPGTRLTVT.

The chain recombines TRBV29-1 with TRBJ2-4; D is tentatively TRBD1 or TRBD2 (5 bases each). V shed 4 bases and J shed 6 bases, with 19 bases lying between them. The CDR3 has 15 amino acids. The germline CDR1 and CDR2 sequences are SQVTM and ANQGSEA. The CDR3 sequence is CSVAHPGIRGNIQYF. For the CDR3, the DNA is TGCAGCGTTGCCCACCCCGGGATTAGGGGAAACATTCAGTACTTC.

Judged by abundance, this clone is medium-sized (0.01 to 0.1%). This chain joins TRBV5-6 and TRBJ2-4; no reliable D call. The CDR3 totals 14 residues. V lost 0 bases and J 1 base, leaving 5 bases between the germline ends. Germline CDR1 and CDR2: SGHDT and YYEEEE. The CDR3: CASSLVGAKNIQYF. In nucleotides, the CDR3 is TGTGCCAGCAGCTTGGTGGGCGCCAAAAACATTCAGTACTTC. The variable domain in full, completed from reference TRBV5-6 and TRBJ2-4, reads DAGVTQSPTHLIKTRGQQVTLRCSPKSGHDTVSWYQQALGQGPQFIFQYYEEEERQRGNFPDRFSGHQFPNYSSELNVNALLLGDSALYLCASSLVGAKNIQYFGAGTRLSVL.

V usage is TRBV10-3 and J usage is TRBJ1-5; D gene unclear. There are 14 residues in the CDR3. The V gene's germline CDR1 is ENHRY and CDR2 SYGVKD. V lost 10 bases to trimming and J lost 0 bases, with 13 bases between them. CDR3: CASRRLDSNQPQHF. The DNA for the CDR3 is TGTGCCAGCAGGCGACTCGATAGCAATCAGCCCCAGCATTTT.